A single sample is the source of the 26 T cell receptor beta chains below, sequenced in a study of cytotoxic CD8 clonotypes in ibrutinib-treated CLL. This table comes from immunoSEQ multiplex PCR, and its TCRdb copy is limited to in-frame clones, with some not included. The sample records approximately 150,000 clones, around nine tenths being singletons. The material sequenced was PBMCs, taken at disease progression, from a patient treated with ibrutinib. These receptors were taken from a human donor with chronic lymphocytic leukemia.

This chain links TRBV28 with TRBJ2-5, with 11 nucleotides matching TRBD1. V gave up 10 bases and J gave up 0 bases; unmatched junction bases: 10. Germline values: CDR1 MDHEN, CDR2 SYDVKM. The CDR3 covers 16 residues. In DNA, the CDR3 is TGTGCCACCCGAGGACAGGGGGCGGGGTACCAAGAGACCCAGTACTTC. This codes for CATRGQGAGYQETQYF. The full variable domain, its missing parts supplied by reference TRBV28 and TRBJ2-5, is DVKVTQSSRYLVKRTGEKVFLECVQDMDHENMFWYRQDPGLGLRLIYFSYDVKMKEKGDIPEGYSVSREKKERFSLILESASTNQTSMYLCATRGQGAGYQETQYFGPGTRLLVL.

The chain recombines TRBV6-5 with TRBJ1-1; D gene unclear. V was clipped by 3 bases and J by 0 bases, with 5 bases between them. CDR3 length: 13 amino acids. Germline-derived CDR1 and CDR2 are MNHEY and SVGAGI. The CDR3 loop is CASSYTVNTEAFF. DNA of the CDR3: TGTGCCAGCAGTTATACAGTGAACACTGAAGCTTTCTTT.

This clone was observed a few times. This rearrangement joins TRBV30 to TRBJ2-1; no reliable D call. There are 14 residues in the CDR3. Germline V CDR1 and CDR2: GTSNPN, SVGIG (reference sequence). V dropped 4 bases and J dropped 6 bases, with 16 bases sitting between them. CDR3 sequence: CAWKMSRPSNEQFF. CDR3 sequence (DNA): TGTGCCTGGAAAATGTCCAGACCAAGCAATGAGCAGTTCTTC.

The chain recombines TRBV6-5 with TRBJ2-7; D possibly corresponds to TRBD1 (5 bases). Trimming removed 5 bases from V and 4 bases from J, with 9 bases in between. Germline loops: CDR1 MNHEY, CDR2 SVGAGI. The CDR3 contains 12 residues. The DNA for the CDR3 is TGTGCCAGCAGTCCTGACAGATACGAGCAGTACTTC. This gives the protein CASSPDRYEQYF.

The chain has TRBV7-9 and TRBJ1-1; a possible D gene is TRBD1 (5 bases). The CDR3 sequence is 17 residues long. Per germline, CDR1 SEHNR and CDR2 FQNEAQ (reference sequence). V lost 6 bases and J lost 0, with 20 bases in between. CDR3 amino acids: CASSSYLGTVMNTEAFF. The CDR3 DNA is TGTGCCAGCAGTTCTTACCTTGGGACGGTCATGAACACTGAAGCTTTCTTT. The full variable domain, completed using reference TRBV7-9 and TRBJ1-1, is DTGVSQNPRHKITKRGQNVTFRCDPISEHNRLYWYRQTLGQGPEFLTYFQNEAQLEKSRLLSDRFSAERPKGSFSTLEIQRTEQGDSAMYLCASSSYLGTVMNTEAFFGQGTRLTVV.

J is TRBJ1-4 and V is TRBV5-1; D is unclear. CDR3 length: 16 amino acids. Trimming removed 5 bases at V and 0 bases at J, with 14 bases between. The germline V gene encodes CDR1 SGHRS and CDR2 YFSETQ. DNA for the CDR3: TGCGCCAGCAGGTTAGGTTCGGGGACAACTAATGAAAAACTGTTTTTT. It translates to CASRLGSGTTNEKLFF.

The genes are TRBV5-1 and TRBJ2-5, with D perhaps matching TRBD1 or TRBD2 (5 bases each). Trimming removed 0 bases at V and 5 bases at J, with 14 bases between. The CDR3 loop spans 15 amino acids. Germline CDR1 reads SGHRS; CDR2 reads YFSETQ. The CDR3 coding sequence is TGCGCCAGCAGCTTGGTTTGGGGCAGGGAGGAGACCCAGTACTTC. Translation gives CASSLVWGREETQYF.

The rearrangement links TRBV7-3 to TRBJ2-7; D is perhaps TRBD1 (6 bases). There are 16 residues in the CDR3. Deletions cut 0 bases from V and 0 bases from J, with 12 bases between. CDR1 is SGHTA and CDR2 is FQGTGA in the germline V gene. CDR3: CASSLTGASGSYEQYF. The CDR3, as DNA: TGTGCCAGCAGCTTAACGGGGGCCTCCGGCTCCTACGAGCAGTACTTC.

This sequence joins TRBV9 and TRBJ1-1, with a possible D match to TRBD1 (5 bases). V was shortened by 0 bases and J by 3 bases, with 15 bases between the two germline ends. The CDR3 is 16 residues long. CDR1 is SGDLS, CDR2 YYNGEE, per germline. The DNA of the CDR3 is TGTGCCAGCAGCGTAGTTTTCTGGGGACCGCACACTGAAGCTTTCTTT. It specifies CASSVVFWGPHTEAFF.

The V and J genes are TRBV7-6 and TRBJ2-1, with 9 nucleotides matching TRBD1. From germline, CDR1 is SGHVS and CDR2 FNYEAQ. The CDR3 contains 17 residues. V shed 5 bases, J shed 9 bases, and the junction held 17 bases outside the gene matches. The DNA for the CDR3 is TGTGCCAGCAGCCAAATGACAGGGGGTGCACCTTATGTTGAGCAGTTCTTC. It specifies CASSQMTGGAPYVEQFF.

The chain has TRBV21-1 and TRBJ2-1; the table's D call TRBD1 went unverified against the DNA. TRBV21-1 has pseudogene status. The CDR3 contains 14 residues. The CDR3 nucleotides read TGTGCCAGCAGCACGGACAGGGGATTGAATGAGCAGTTCTTC. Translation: CASSTDRGLNEQFF.

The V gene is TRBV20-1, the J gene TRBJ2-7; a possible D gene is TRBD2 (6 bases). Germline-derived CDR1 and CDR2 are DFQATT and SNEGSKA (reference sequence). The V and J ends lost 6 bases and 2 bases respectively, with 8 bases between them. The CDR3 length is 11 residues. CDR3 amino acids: CSARTTYEQYF. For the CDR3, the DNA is TGCAGTGCGCGGACTACCTACGAGCAGTACTTC.

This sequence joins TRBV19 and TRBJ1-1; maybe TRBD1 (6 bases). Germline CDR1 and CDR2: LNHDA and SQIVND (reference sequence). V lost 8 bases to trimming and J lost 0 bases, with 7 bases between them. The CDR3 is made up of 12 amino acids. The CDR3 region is CASGQLNTEAFF. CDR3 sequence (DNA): TGTGCCAGTGGACAGCTGAACACTGAAGCTTTCTTT. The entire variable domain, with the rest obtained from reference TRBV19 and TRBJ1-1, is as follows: DGGITQSPKYLFRKEGQNVTLSCEQNLNHDAMYWYRQDPGQGLRLIYYSQIVNDFQKGDIAEGYSVSREKKESFPLTVTSAQKNPTAFYLCASGQLNTEAFFGQGTRLTVV.

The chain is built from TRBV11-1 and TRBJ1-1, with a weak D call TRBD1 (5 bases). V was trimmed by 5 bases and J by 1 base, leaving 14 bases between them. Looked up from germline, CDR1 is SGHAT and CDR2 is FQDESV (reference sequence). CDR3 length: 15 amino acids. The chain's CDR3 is CASSPRGTANTEAFF. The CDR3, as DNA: TGTGCCAGCAGCCCCCGAGGGACGGCGAACACTGAAGCTTTCTTT.

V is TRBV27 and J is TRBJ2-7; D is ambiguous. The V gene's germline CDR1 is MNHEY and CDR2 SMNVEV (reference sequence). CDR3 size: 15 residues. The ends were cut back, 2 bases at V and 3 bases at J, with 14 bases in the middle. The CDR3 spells CASSLNGIRVYEQYF. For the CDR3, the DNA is TGTGCCAGCAGTTTAAATGGGATACGGGTCTACGAGCAGTACTTC.

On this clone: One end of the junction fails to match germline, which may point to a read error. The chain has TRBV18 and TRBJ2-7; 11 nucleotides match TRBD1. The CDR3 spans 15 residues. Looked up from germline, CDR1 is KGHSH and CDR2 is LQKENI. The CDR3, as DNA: TGTGCCAGCTCACCACCGCCCTATGGACAGGGGGCTTTAGACTTC. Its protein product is CASSPPPYGQGALDF. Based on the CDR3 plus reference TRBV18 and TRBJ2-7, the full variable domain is NAGVMQNPRHLVRRRGQEARLRCSPMKGHSHVYWYRQLPEEGLKFMVYLQKENIIDESGMPKERFSAEFPKEGPSILRIQQVVRGDSAAYFCASSPPPYGQGALDFGPGTRLTVT.

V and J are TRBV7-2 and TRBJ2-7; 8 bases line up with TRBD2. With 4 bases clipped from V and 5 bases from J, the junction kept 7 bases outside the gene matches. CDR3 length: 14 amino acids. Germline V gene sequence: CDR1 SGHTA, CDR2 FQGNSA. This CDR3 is CASSWAAGANEQYF. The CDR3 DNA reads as TGTGCCAGCAGCTGGGCAGCGGGAGCGAACGAGCAGTACTTC.

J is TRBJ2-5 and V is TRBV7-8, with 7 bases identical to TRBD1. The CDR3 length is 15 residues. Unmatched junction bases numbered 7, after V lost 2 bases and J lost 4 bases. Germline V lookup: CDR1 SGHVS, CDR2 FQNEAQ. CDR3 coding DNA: TGTGCCAGCAGCTTATTCACAGGGGTACTAGAGACCCAGTACTTC. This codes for CASSLFTGVLETQYF.

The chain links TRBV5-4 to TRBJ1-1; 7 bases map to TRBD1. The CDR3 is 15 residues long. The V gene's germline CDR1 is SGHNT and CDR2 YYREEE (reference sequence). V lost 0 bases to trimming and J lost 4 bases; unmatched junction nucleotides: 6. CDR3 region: CASSLGYRGSTEAFF. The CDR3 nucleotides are TGTGCCAGCAGCTTGGGTTACAGGGGTAGCACTGAAGCTTTCTTT. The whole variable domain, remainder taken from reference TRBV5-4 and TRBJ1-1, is ETGVTQSPTHLIKTRGQQVTLRCSSQSGHNTVSWYQQALGQGPQFIFQYYREEENGRGNFPPRFSGLQFPNYSSELNVNALELDDSALYLCASSLGYRGSTEAFFGQGTRLTVV.

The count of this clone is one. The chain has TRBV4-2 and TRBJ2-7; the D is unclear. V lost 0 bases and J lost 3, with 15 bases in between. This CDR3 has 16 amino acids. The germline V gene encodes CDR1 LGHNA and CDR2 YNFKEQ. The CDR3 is CASSQDSTPQDYEQYF. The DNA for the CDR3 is TGTGCCAGCAGCCAAGACTCAACCCCCCAAGACTACGAGCAGTACTTC.

CDR3 residues: CASSPANNNEQFF. The CDR3 DNA reads TGTGCCAGTAGCCCGGCCAACAATAATGAGCAGTTCTTC. This chain uses TRBV19 with TRBJ2-1; no clear D gene. The germline gives CDR1 LNHDA, CDR2 SQIVND (reference sequence). There are 13 residues in the CDR3. The V end was cut by 6 bases, the J end by 7 bases, with 13 bases between.

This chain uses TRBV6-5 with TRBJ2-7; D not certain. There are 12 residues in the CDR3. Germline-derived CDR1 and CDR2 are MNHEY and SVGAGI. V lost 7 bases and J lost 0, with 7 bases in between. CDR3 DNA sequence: TGTGCCAGCAAAGCTTCCTCCTACGAGCAGTACTTC. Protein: CASKASSYEQYF.

The CDR3 sequence is CSVGGGTNTEAFF. CDR3 nucleotides: TGCAGCGTCGGGGGAGGTACGAACACTGAAGCTTTCTTT. This chain connects TRBV29-1 to TRBJ1-1, with D maybe TRBD1 (5 bases). Between the trimmed V and J ends, which lost 6 bases and 1 base, there was a span of 12 bases. Per germline, CDR1 SQVTM and CDR2 ANQGSEA. The CDR3 consists of 13 residues. Filled out from reference TRBV29-1 and TRBJ1-1, the complete variable domain reads SAVISQKPSRDICQRGTSLTIQCQVDSQVTMMFWYRQQPGQSLTLIATANQGSEATYESGFVIDKFPISRPNLTFSTLTVSNMSPEDSSIYLCSVGGGTNTEAFFGQGTRLTVV.

This CDR3 is CASTPSSDLSSYNEQFF. For the CDR3, the DNA is TGTGCCAGCACCCCCTCCAGCGACTTGAGCTCCTACAATGAGCAGTTCTTC. The rearrangement uses TRBV5-8 and TRBJ2-1; D is ambiguous. Trimming left V 6 bases short and J 0 bases short, with 19 bases between. There are 17 residues in the CDR3. Germline V gene sequence: CDR1 SGHTS, CDR2 YDEGEE.

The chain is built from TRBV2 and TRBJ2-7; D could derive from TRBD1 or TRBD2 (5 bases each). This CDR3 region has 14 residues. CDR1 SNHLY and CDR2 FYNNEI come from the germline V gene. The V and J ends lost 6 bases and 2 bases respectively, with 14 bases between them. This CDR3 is CASRTGHGTYEQYF. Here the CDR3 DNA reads TGTGCCAGCAGGACGGGGCACGGGACCTACGAGCAGTACTTC.

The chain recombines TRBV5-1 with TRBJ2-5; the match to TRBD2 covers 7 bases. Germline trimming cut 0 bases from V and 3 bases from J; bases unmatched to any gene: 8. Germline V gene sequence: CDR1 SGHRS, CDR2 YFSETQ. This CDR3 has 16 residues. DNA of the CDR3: TGCGCCAGCAGCTTGGCCGAGGGAGGGAATAAAGAGACCCAGTACTTC. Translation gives CASSLAEGGNKETQYF.